Presented here are 15 T cell receptor beta chains from one specimen sequenced in a study of post-analysis software for immune sequencing data. Notes on the study in general: Roughly five TRBV segments appeared more often in patients than in controls, and TRBV5-6, TRBV5-1 and TRBV20-1 were among these.

Each TCR beta cDNA library carried unique molecular identifiers. TCRdb fed the PCR reads into MiXCR, producing one record per CDR3 protein. Counted here are 380,000 or so distinct CDR3 sequences, roughly 38% occurring once; the ten biggest clones make up around an eighth. Their cognate antigens are unknown. Sequencing input: blood. The source of these receptors is a girl aged 10 to 17 with multiple sclerosis.

This clonotype was found many times. The chain uses TRBV5-1 and TRBJ2-1; 7 bases agree with TRBD1. Trimming at V came to 4 bases and at J to 2 bases, leaving 6 bases not matched to a gene. This CDR3 region has 15 residues. Germline assignment: CDR1 SGHRS and CDR2 YFSETQ. In nucleotides, the CDR3 is TGCGCCAGCAGCCCAGAAGGACAGGCCTACAATGAGCAGTTCTTC. This translates into CASSPEGQAYNEQFF. Using reference TRBV5-1 and TRBJ2-1 for the parts outside the CDR3, the full variable domain is KAGVTQTPRYLIKTRGQQVTLSCSPISGHRSVSWYQQTPGQGLQFLFEYFSETQRNKGNFPGRFSGRQFSNSRSEMNVSTLELGDSALYLCASSPEGQAYNEQFFGPGTRLTVL.

This clonotype has more than one count but fewer than ten. This rearrangement joins TRBV7-9 to TRBJ2-7, with 7 positions matching TRBD2. Germline assignment: CDR1 SEHNR and CDR2 FQNEAQ (reference sequence). Germline trimming cut 5 bases from V and 3 bases from J; bases unmatched to any gene: 4. The CDR3 length is 13 residues. CDR3: CASSPGRIYEQYF. Written as DNA, the CDR3 is TGTGCCAGCAGCCCCGGGAGGATCTACGAGCAGTACTTC.

This clonotype was picked up a small number of times. This chain links TRBV6-6 with TRBJ2-3, with 8 positions matching TRBD1. CDR1 is MNHNY, CDR2 SVGAGI, per germline (reference sequence). V dropped 7 bases and J dropped 4; count of bases not matched to a gene: 10. CDR3 length: 15 residues. CDR3 protein: CASNDRQGSSDTQYF. The CDR3 DNA reads TGTGCCAGCAACGACCGACAGGGGTCCTCAGATACGCAGTATTTT.

The chain is built from TRBV20-1 and TRBJ2-7; D possibly uses TRBD1 or TRBD2 (5 bases each). This CDR3 comprises 10 residues. The germline gives CDR1 DFQATT, CDR2 SNEGSKA (reference sequence). The CDR3 protein is CSWWGNEQYF. The CDR3 DNA reads TGCAGCTGGTGGGGGAACGAGCAGTACTTC.

The CDR3 spells CATTPGQGHYGYTF. CDR3 sequence (DNA): TGTGCCACCACGCCCGGACAGGGTCACTATGGCTACACCTTC. The chain recombines TRBV21-1 with TRBJ1-2; the table's D call TRBD1 went unverified against the DNA. TRBV21-1 is marked as a pseudogene. This CDR3 spans 14 amino acids.

This rearrangement joins TRBV7-9 to TRBJ2-7; the D is unclear. The CDR3 loop spans 14 amino acids. V was pared by 1 base and J by 4 bases, with 11 bases between. The germline gives CDR1 SEHNR, CDR2 FQNEAQ (reference sequence). The CDR3 protein is CASSLEGGRYEQYF. The DNA of the CDR3 is TGTGCCAGCAGCTTAGAAGGCGGAAGGTACGAGCAGTACTTC.

This clonotype was detected only a few times. The rearrangement links TRBV3-1 to TRBJ2-7; D gene ambiguous. V dropped 0 bases and J dropped 7 bases, with 7 bases sitting between them. Germline loops: CDR1 LGHDT, CDR2 YNNKEL (reference sequence). The CDR3 extends over 12 amino acids. Here the CDR3 reads CASSQDRLEQYF. The CDR3 DNA reads as TGTGCCAGCAGCCAAGATAGGCTAGAGCAGTACTTC.

This clonotype occurred a few times. The chain recombines TRBV7-6 with TRBJ2-1; D is perhaps TRBD1 or TRBD2 (6 bases each). This CDR3 spans 14 amino acids. Trimming took 1 base from V and 9 from J, leaving 13 bases between them. Per the germline V gene, CDR1 is SGHVS and CDR2 is FNYEAQ. As DNA, the CDR3 is TGTGCCAGCAGCTTAGACGAGGGGGGACTTGAGCAGTTCTTC. This sequence encodes CASSLDEGGLEQFF. The full variable domain, with the rest looked up from reference TRBV7-6 and TRBJ2-1, is GAGVSQSPRYKVTKRGQDVALRCDPISGHVSLYWYRQALGQGPEFLTYFNYEAQQDKSGLPNDRFSAERPEGSISTLTIQRTEQRDSAMYRCASSLDEGGLEQFFGPGTRLTVL.

Concerning this clonotype itself: A much larger clone differs by one base, so this may be a read error. V gene TRBV6-1 combines with J gene TRBJ2-3; D not resolved. Germline assignment: CDR1 MNHNS and CDR2 SASEGT. This CDR3 has 12 residues. The V end was cut by 6 bases, the J end by 0 bases, with 4 bases between. The DNA of the CDR3 is TGTGCCAGCAGGGCTAGCACAGATACGCAGTATTTT. Its translation is CASRASTDTQYF.

The chain combines TRBV13 with TRBJ2-7; a possible D gene is TRBD1 (7 bases). This CDR3 has 15 residues. V lost 3 bases and J lost 6, with 18 bases in between. CDR1 PRHDT and CDR2 FYEKMQ come from the germline V gene (reference sequence). CDR3 DNA: TGTGCCAGCAGCTTGGGCCGGAGGGGGCCGGGCGAGCAGTACTTC. This sequence encodes CASSLGRRGPGEQYF.

This clonotype was seen a few times. The chain has TRBV4-2 and TRBJ2-5, with a tentative D call TRBD1 (5 bases). With 4 bases removed from V and 4 bases from J, the gap between germline ends came to 16 bases. The CDR3 totals 15 residues. Germline assignment: CDR1 LGHNA and CDR2 YNFKEQ. The CDR3: CASSPFKTVGETQYF. Written as DNA, the CDR3 is TGTGCCAGCAGCCCTTTTAAGACAGTCGGAGAGACCCAGTACTTC.

Remarks on this clonotype: This may arise from a read error, as a much more abundant clone is one base away. This rearrangement joins TRBV6-5 to TRBJ2-5; D is possibly TRBD2 (6 bases). Trimming removed 9 bases from V and 5 bases from J, with 13 bases in between. This CDR3 comprises 12 residues. CDR1 is MNHEY, CDR2 SVGAGI, per germline. The CDR3 region is CASQGGGETQYF. CDR3 nucleotides: TGTGCCAGTCAGGGAGGTGGGGAGACCCAGTACTTC.

This chain connects TRBV10-3 to TRBJ2-7; D remains unclear. V was trimmed by 3 bases and J by 5 bases, leaving 17 bases between them. This CDR3 comprises 15 residues. CDR1 and CDR2 (germline): ENHRY, SYGVKD. CDR3 protein: CAISERSHGFHEQYF. DNA for the CDR3: TGTGCCATCAGTGAAAGGTCCCATGGGTTCCACGAGCAGTACTTC.

The rearrangement uses TRBV7-2 and TRBJ2-2; D is uncertain. This CDR3 has 12 amino acids. Germline V gene data show CDR1 as SGHTA and CDR2 as FQGNSA. V lost 2 bases and J lost 8, with 6 bases in between. CDR3 coding DNA: TGTGCCAGCAGCTTATGGGGAGGGGAGCTGTTTTTT. The encoded protein is CASSLWGGELFF.

This clonotype appeared a few times. The chain has TRBV7-9 and TRBJ2-5, with D perhaps matching TRBD1 or TRBD2 (6 bases each). Judging by the DNA end, TRBJ2-7 fits better; the J call may be wrong. The CDR3 spans 16 residues. Germline lookup yields CDR1 SEHNR and CDR2 FQNEAQ (reference sequence). The CDR3 is CASSFGSGAGWYEQYF. The CDR3, as DNA: TGTGCCAGCAGCTTTGGTTCAGGGGCGGGGTGGTACGAGCAGTACTTC.